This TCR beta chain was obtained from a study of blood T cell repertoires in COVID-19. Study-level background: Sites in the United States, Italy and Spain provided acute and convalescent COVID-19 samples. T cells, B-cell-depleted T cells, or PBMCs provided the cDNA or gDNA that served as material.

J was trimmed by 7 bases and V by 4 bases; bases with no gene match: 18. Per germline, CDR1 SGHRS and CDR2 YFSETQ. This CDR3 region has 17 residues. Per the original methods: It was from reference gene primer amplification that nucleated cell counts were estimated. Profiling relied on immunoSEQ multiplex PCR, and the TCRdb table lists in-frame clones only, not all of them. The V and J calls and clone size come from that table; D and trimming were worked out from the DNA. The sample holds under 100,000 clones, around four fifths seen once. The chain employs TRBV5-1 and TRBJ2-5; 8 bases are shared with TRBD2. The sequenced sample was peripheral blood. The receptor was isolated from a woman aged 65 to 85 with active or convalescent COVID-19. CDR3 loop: CASSPGGGSSLKRTQYF. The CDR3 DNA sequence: TGCGCCAGCAGCCCCGGGGGGGGGTCATCGCTTAAGAGGACCCAGTACTTC.